A single sample gave rise to the 7 T cell receptor beta chains below, sequenced in a study of neurological immune-mediated disorders. Each CDR3 protein gets one entry after TCRdb re-called the 5' RACE reads with MiXCR. The sample consists of about 35,000 distinct CDR3 sequences, 3% to 4.5% of them appearing once. Sequencing was performed on PBMCs. These receptors were collected from a man aged 30-40 years with multiple sclerosis.

This clonotype was detected many times. The gene calls are TRBV12-3 or TRBV12-4 and TRBJ1-1, with TRBD1 matching over 7 bases. The CDR3 runs to 12 residues. The ends lost 5 bases at V and 6 bases at J; junction bases unmatched: 3. The CDR3 reads CASSLTGAEAFF. The CDR3 region has the DNA TGTGCCAGCAGTCTAACAGGGGCTGAAGCTTTCTTT.

This chain uses TRBV18 with TRBJ1-1; no clear D gene. CDR1 and CDR2 (germline): KGHSH, LQKENI. The CDR3 spans 13 residues. V shed 4 bases and J shed 1 base, with 7 bases lying between them. The CDR3 bases are TGTGCCAGCTCACATGGGGAGAACACTGAAGCTTTCTTT. Translated: CASSHGENTEAFF.

This clonotype came up a few times. The V call is TRBV15, the J call TRBJ1-5, with D unclear. This CDR3 spans 14 amino acids. Trimming removed 0 bases at V and 10 bases at J, with 13 bases between. Germline V gene lookup returns CDR1 LNHNV and CDR2 YYDKDF (reference sequence). CDR3 DNA sequence: TGTGCCACCAGCAGAGACAGGCCCGAGGAACCCCAGCATTTT. This sequence encodes CATSRDRPEEPQHF.

This clonotype has a count of ten or more. This chain connects TRBV3-1 to TRBJ2-6; D unresolved. Trimming took off 4 bases at V and 0 bases at J, with 10 bases between the two ends. The CDR3 is 16 residues long. The germline V gene encodes CDR1 LGHDT and CDR2 YNNKEL (reference sequence). The CDR3 DNA sequence: TGTGCCAGCAGCCCATACAGTGGCTCTGGGGCCAACGTCCTGACTTTC. Its protein product is CASSPYSGSGANVLTF. Complete variable domain (other parts from reference TRBV3-1 and TRBJ2-6): DTAVSQTPKYLVTQMGNDKSIKCEQNLGHDTMYWYKQDSKKFLKIMFSYNNKELIINETVPNRFSPKSPDKAHLNLHINSLELGDSAVYFCASSPYSGSGANVLTFGAGSRLTVL.

The chain couples TRBV19 to TRBJ2-2; D is perhaps TRBD2 (5 bases). Germline lookup yields CDR1 LNHDA and CDR2 SQIVND (reference sequence). V lost 1 base and J 5 bases, leaving 14 bases between the germline ends. The CDR3 loop spans 16 amino acids. Here the CDR3 reads CASSIGGGLLTGELFF. CDR3 nucleotides: TGTGCCAGTAGTATAGGAGGTGGACTGCTTACCGGGGAGCTGTTTTTT.

The sample holds many counts of this clonotype. The CDR3 coding sequence is TGTGCCAGCTCACCACCAGGCCTCTCTGGGGCCAACGTCCTGACTTTC. Translated, it gives CASSPPGLSGANVLTF. This chain uses TRBV18 with TRBJ2-6; unclear D gene. Trimming left V 0 bases short and J 0 bases short, with 6 bases between. CDR3 length equals 16 residues. Germline CDR1 is KGHSH and CDR2 is LQKENI.

The rearrangement links TRBV7-2 to TRBJ2-1; the match to TRBD2 covers 10 bases. The CDR3 runs to 13 residues. Per germline, CDR1 SGHTA and CDR2 FQGNSA. The V and J ends lost 5 bases and 7 bases, in that order; junction bases with no gene match: 2. In DNA, the CDR3 is TGTGCCAGCAGCCGGACTAGCGGTAATGAGCAGTTCTTC. It codes for CASSRTSGNEQFF.